This T cell receptor beta chain was documented in a study of HIV-infected patients and healthy controls. Findings of the study overall: Healthy controls carried many MAIT alpha-chain CDR3s, while HIV+ repertoires had few.

The junction had 8 bases not matched to a gene; V was cut back by 4 bases and J by 6 bases. Germline V gene data show CDR1 as LGHDT and CDR2 as YNNKEL (reference sequence). The CDR3 contains 14 residues. About 500 ng RNA was reverse transcribed with alpha and beta constant-region primers. Separate chain-specific third strand synthesis with multiplexing indices produced the alpha and beta libraries. A single primer pair per chain amplified all rearrangements, with per-molecule barcodes. TCRdb re-derived calls from the 5' RACE reads in MiXCR, one entry per CDR3 protein. The data contain around 16,000 distinct CDR3 sequences, roughly 9% of them seen just once; the ten biggest clones take up roughly 5.3%. Ten or more counts support this clonotype. The target antigen is unknown. All unsorted peripheral T cells were captured because whole blood was used without fractionation.

Sequenced: blood. This rearrangement joins TRBV3-1 to TRBJ1-2; TRBD1 aligns across 7 bases. The receptor was derived from an adult in good health. CDR3 in amino acids: CASSPGTVTDGYTF. The DNA of the CDR3 is TGTGCCAGCAGCCCCGGGACAGTCACGGATGGCTACACCTTC.